Following are 14 T cell receptor beta chains from one sample sequenced in a study of T cells after yellow fever vaccination. One entry per CDR3 protein results from TCRdb running MiXCR on the 5' RACE reads. The table records around 530,000 distinct CDR3 sequences, about 15% of them present only once. Sequencing used PBMCs, obtained around 5 days after the first yellow fever vaccination. The source of these receptors is a man aged 18-30 years who received the YFV17D yellow fever vaccine.

This clonotype was detected a few times. The J gene is TRBJ1-1, the V gene TRBV7-2, with D hard to call. There are 13 residues in the CDR3. With 1 base removed from V and 11 bases from J, the gap between germline ends came to 14 bases. The germline gives CDR1 SGHTA, CDR2 FQGNSA. CDR3 residues: CASSLVGSLGAFF. The DNA for the CDR3 is TGTGCCAGCAGCTTAGTCGGATCTCTCGGGGCTTTCTTT. Together with reference TRBV7-2 and TRBJ1-1, the CDR3 gives the full variable domain: GAGVSQSPSNKVTEKGKDVELRCDPISGHTALYWYRQSLGQGLEFLIYFQGNSAPDKSGLPSDRFSAERTGGSVSTLTIQRTQQEDSAVYLCASSLVGSLGAFFGQGTRLTVV.

The chain is built from TRBV20-1 and TRBJ2-5; D not certain. This CDR3 is 12 amino acids long. Germline lookup yields CDR1 DFQATT and CDR2 SNEGSKA (reference sequence). V was trimmed by 5 bases and J by 2 bases, leaving 9 bases between them. CDR3 residues: CSARRRQETQYF. In nucleotides, the CDR3 is TGCAGTGCTCGCAGACGTCAAGAGACCCAGTACTTC.

This clonotype has just a few counts. The chain has TRBV7-9 and TRBJ1-1, with 11 bases matching TRBD1. V gave up 5 bases and J gave up 4 bases; unmatched junction bases: 3. Germline V gene data show CDR1 as SEHNR and CDR2 as FQNEAQ (reference sequence). The CDR3 is made up of 14 amino acids. The CDR3, as DNA: TGTGCCAGCAGCGTCGGGACAGGGGGCACTGAAGCTTTCTTT. Its translation is CASSVGTGGTEAFF. Combining the CDR3 with reference TRBV7-9 and TRBJ1-1 gives the whole variable domain DTGVSQNPRHKITKRGQNVTFRCDPISEHNRLYWYRQTLGQGPEFLTYFQNEAQLEKSRLLSDRFSAERPKGSFSTLEIQRTEQGDSAMYLCASSVGTGGTEAFFGQGTRLTVV.

This chain uses TRBV5-1 with TRBJ2-7, with D perhaps TRBD2 (6 bases). Trimming took 3 bases from V and 5 from J, leaving 15 bases between them. This CDR3 is 14 amino acids long. Germline loops: CDR1 SGHRS, CDR2 YFSETQ. The CDR3 spells CASSWGDGRDEQYV. CDR3 bases: TGCGCCAGCAGCTGGGGGGATGGAAGGGACGAGCAGTACGTC.

This clonotype was counted only a few times. The genes are TRBV7-2 and TRBJ2-3; 8 bases map to TRBD2. V lost 1 base to trimming and J lost 4 bases; unmatched junction nucleotides: 1. The CDR3 totals 14 residues. The germline gives CDR1 SGHTA, CDR2 FQGNSA. The CDR3 region is CASSLDGRADTQYF. The CDR3 DNA reads TGTGCCAGCAGCTTAGACGGGAGGGCAGATACGCAGTATTTT.

V usage is TRBV10-3 and J usage is TRBJ2-2; 10 nucleotides align to TRBD2. CDR3 length equals 15 residues. Germline V gene sequence: CDR1 ENHRY, CDR2 SYGVKD. V shed 6 bases and J 6 bases; nucleotides not matched to a gene: 7. For the CDR3, the DNA is TGTGCCATCAGGAATAGCGGGGGGACTCCCGGGGAGCTGTTTTTT. It codes for CAIRNSGGTPGELFF.

This clonotype came up a few times. The V gene is TRBV28, the J gene TRBJ1-2, with 8 bases fitting TRBD1. The V gene's germline CDR1 is MDHEN and CDR2 SYDVKM. The ends lost 8 bases at V and 8 bases at J; junction bases unmatched: 7. There are 12 residues in the CDR3. Here the CDR3 DNA reads TGTGCCAGCGGGCAGGGGGCATTCGGCTACACCTTC. Translated, it gives CASGQGAFGYTF.

This clonotype was seen repeatedly, ten times or more. This chain links TRBV7-6 with TRBJ2-1, with TRBD2 matching 11 bases. V dropped 0 bases and J dropped 4; count of bases not matched to a gene: 2. CDR3 length: 16 residues. The germline gives CDR1 SGHVS, CDR2 FNYEAQ. CDR3 bases: TGTGCCAGCAGCTTAGCGACTAGCGGGGTGTACAATGAGCAGTTCTTC. Translating it yields CASSLATSGVYNEQFF.

The chain couples TRBV27 to TRBJ2-1, with D possibly matching TRBD2 (6 bases). CDR3 length: 16 residues. V was pared by 2 bases and J by 8 bases, with 19 bases between. The germline V gene has CDR1 MNHEY and CDR2 SMNVEV (reference sequence). The CDR3 loop reads CASSLPGLSPRDEQFF. Written as DNA, the CDR3 is TGTGCCAGCAGTTTACCGGGACTCAGCCCGAGGGATGAGCAGTTCTTC.

The chain has TRBV5-1 and TRBJ1-1, with 9 bases that match TRBD1. Germline V gene data show CDR1 as SGHRS and CDR2 as YFSETQ. The CDR3 is made up of 14 amino acids. V was clipped by 0 bases and J by 10 bases; unmatched bases: 7. The CDR3 is CASSLADRGLSAFF. The CDR3 nucleotides read TGCGCCAGCAGCTTGGCGGACAGGGGACTATCAGCTTTCTTT.

This sequence joins TRBV27 and TRBJ1-2, with D hard to call. CDR1 MNHEY and CDR2 SMNVEV come from the germline V gene (reference sequence). V gave up 5 bases and J gave up 4 bases, with 14 bases separating them. The CDR3 contains 14 residues. The CDR3 sequence: CASSPTAGGYGYTF. Written as DNA, the CDR3 is TGTGCCAGCAGTCCCACGGCGGGTGGCTATGGCTACACCTTC.

V is TRBV20-1 and J is TRBJ1-1, with D unclear. The V end was cut by 7 bases, the J end by 4 bases, with 19 bases between. Germline lookup yields CDR1 DFQATT and CDR2 SNEGSKA (reference sequence). This CDR3 contains 14 residues. The CDR3 sequence is CSVARGRPITEAFF. The DNA for the CDR3 is TGCAGTGTTGCACGGGGAAGGCCGATCACTGAAGCTTTCTTT.

There are a few counts of this clonotype. This chain joins TRBV5-1 and TRBJ1-4; TRBD1 matches 7 bases. The CDR3 has 16 amino acids. Germline V gives CDR1 SGHRS, CDR2 YFSETQ. Trimming removed 5 bases from V and 2 bases from J; junction bases left unmatched: 9. The CDR3 here is CASRKDRVPTNEKLFF. CDR3 DNA sequence: TGCGCCAGCAGAAAAGACAGGGTCCCTACTAATGAAAAACTGTTTTTT. The full variable domain, completed using reference TRBV5-1 and TRBJ1-4, is KAGVTQTPRYLIKTRGQQVTLSCSPISGHRSVSWYQQTPGQGLQFLFEYFSETQRNKGNFPGRFSGRQFSNSRSEMNVSTLELGDSALYLCASRKDRVPTNEKLFFGSGTQLSVL.

The rearrangement uses TRBV5-4 and TRBJ2-2, with D possibly being TRBD1 (6 bases). The CDR3 is 15 amino acids. V dropped 2 bases and J dropped 7 bases, with 15 bases sitting between them. Germline V CDR1 and CDR2: SGHNT, YYREEE (reference sequence). CDR3 in amino acids: CASSLGQGKDGELFF. The DNA for the CDR3 is TGTGCCAGCAGCTTAGGGCAGGGGAAGGACGGGGAGCTGTTTTTT.